This note documents a single TCR beta chain sequence. This sample is part of a study of T-cell reconstitution after alpha-beta-depleted transplantation in children. Preparation of the TCRbeta library involved a method that used unique molecular identifiers. Using its own MiXCR run on the PCR reads, TCRdb lists one record per CDR3 protein. In the table there are around 490,000 distinct CDR3 sequences, about 10% of which are singletons. V was cut by 9 bases and J by 1 base, with 7 bases left in between. The CDR3 length is 11 residues. Germline V lookup: CDR1 MDHEN, CDR2 SYDVKM. The V and J genes are TRBV28 and TRBJ2-7; D uncertain. The specimen comprised PBMCs, mostly from graft donor cells, sampled 180 days after TCRalphabeta/CD19-depleted stem cell transplant. This TCR was recovered from a female patient between 2 and 10 years old who had a stem cell transplant for aplastic anemia, so the T cells may come from the graft donor. CDR3 sequence: CASGPSYEQYF. CDR3 sequence (DNA): TGTGCCAGTGGGCCGTCCTACGAGCAGTACTTC.